This T cell receptor beta chain originates from a study of blood T cell repertoires in COVID-19. Study summary: T cells, B-cell-depleted T cells, or PBMCs provided the cDNA or gDNA that served as material.

Here immunoSEQ multiplex PCR was the method, and the copy in TCRdb shows in-frame clones only, minus some. The profile shows some 180,000 clones, 79% of them singletons. Participant-given clinical history determined each cohort assignment. The source is an older woman in a cohort exposed to, infected with or recovered from COVID-19 (not recorded which). The sequencing input was PBMCs or T cells enriched from blood (not recorded which).

The CDR3 protein is CAWSGQGETEAFF. Written as DNA, the CDR3 is TGTGCCTGGAGTGGACAGGGAGAGACTGAAGCTTTCTTT. The V and J genes are TRBV30 and TRBJ1-1, with 7 positions matching TRBD1. This CDR3 is built from 13 residues. CDR1 is GTSNPN and CDR2 is SVGIG in the germline V gene (reference sequence). Trimming took 1 base from V and 5 from J; bases not matched to a gene: 4.